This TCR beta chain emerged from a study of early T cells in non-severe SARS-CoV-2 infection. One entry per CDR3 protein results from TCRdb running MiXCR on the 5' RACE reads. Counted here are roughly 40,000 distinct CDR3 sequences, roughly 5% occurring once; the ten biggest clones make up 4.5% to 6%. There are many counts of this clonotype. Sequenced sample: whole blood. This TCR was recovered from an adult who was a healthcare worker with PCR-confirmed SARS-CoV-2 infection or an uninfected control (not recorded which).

The CDR3 nucleotides are TGCAGTGTGAAAGAAGGACTGAACTCCTACGAGCAGTACTTC. This encodes CSVKEGLNSYEQYF. This chain joins TRBV20-1 and TRBJ2-7; a weak D match, TRBD2 (5 bases). CDR3 length equals 14 residues. Germline assignment: CDR1 DFQATT and CDR2 SNEGSKA (reference sequence). Trimming left V 7 bases short and J 0 bases short, with 16 bases between.